This TCR beta chain originates from a study of T cells of healthy individuals. The V end lost 0 bases, the J end lost 3 bases, and 10 bases lay between the germline ends. CDR1 and CDR2 from the germline V gene are SGHRS and YFSETQ. CDR3 length: 15 residues. TCRdb independently ran MiXCR on the 5' RACE reads; one entry per CDR3 protein. Here the sample spans about 41,000 distinct CDR3 sequences, 4% to 5% being singletons. The J gene is TRBJ1-5, the V gene TRBV5-1; possibly TRBD1 for D (5 bases). The clonotype originates from a human donor in good health. CDR3 sequence reads: CASSLAGTYNQPQHF. CDR3 sequence (DNA): TGCGCCAGCAGCTTGGCGGGGACCTACAATCAGCCCCAGCATTTT. Full variable domain (missing parts from reference TRBV5-1 and TRBJ1-5): KAGVTQTPRYLIKTRGQQVTLSCSPISGHRSVSWYQQTPGQGLQFLFEYFSETQRNKGNFPGRFSGRQFSNSRSEMNVSTLELGDSALYLCASSLAGTYNQPQHFGDGTRLSIL.